The sequence of this TCR beta chain was determined in a study of Ad26.COV2.S vaccination and SARS-CoV-2 variants. Study details: Donor was assigned to the Ad26.COV2.S arm of trial COV1001.

Here immunoSEQ multiplex PCR was the method, and the copy in TCRdb shows in-frame clones only, minus some. The table lists fewer than 400,000 clones, approximately 91% of them singletons. The CDR3 has 17 residues. Trimming removed 4 bases from V and 1 base from J, with 16 bases in between. Germline loops: CDR1 SGHTA, CDR2 FQGTGA. The study, taken as a whole, reports: The breadth of spike-specific CD8+ and CD4+ T cell responses after vaccination was reportedly substantial.

Treatment defined: about 20 received Ad26.COV2.S at low or high dose, single or two shots; 5 received placebo; per-sample allocation not given. All samples were drawn on day 63, counting from the first vaccine or placebo injection. About this clone: Its antigen is currently unknown.

This receptor was obtained from a person aged 18-65 years who received the Ad26.COV2.S COVID-19 vaccine or a placebo. The specimen comprised peripheral blood, sampled in a trial of Ad26.COV2.S vaccine versus placebo. The chain recombines TRBV7-3 with TRBJ1-4; D unclear. CDR3 sequence reads: CASSSPCGQGTNEKLFF. DNA for the CDR3: TGTGCCAGCAGCTCCCCGTGTGGTCAAGGAACTAATGAAAAACTGTTTTTT.